Listed below are T cell receptor beta chains from one sample, sequenced in a study of cytomegalovirus exposure and HLA in healthy donors. Measured with immunoSEQ multiplex PCR; TCRdb has only the in-frame clones, and not every one. The table shows 50,000 to 65,000 clones, with around 90% occurring only once. Sequenced: PBMCs. The receptors shown here come from a woman aged 18-35 years in good health and CMV-seropositive. Both conserved end residues are part of each CDR3. The order of the fields is clone size, V gene, J gene, D gene, CDR3 protein, CDR3 DNA. The D gene is left open where the match is weak. Not all rows give a size; the values are once, few, many and, for expanded clones, a class.

>NA|TRBV27|TRBJ1-2|NA
CASSLTTLGRGKGGYTF
TGTGCCAGCAGTTTAACAACCCTCGGGAGGGGAAAGGGAGGCTACACCTTC
>NA|TRBV19|TRBJ1-5|NA
CASSYRAWQPQHF
TGTGCCAGTAGTTACAGGGCTTGGCAGCCCCAGCATTTT
>NA|TRBV6-4|TRBJ2-3|TRBD2
CASRKRGDTDTQYF
TGTGCCAGCAGGAAGCGGGGGGACACAGATACGCAGTATTTT
>NA|TRBV9|TRBJ1-4|TRBD1
CASSLTGTANEKLFF
TGTGCCAGCAGCCTGACCGGGACAGCGAATGAAAAACTGTTTTTT
>few|TRBV11-2|TRBJ2-1|NA
CASSPGDFPKIDQFF
TGTGCCAGCAGCCCAGGGGATTTCCCGAAAATTGATCAGTTCTTC
>NA|TRBV14|TRBJ2-5|NA
CASSQVGVWEETQYF
TGTGCCAGCAGCCAAGTCGGGGTTTGGGAAGAGACCCAGTACTTC
>NA|TRBV7-9|TRBJ1-3|NA
CASSHSSGNTIYF
TGTGCCAGCAGCCACAGCTCTGGAAACACCATATATTTT
>NA|TRBV19|TRBJ2-1|TRBD2
CASTPRGGLAGGYNEQFF
TGTGCCAGTACCCCCCGGGGAGGTCTAGCGGGGGGCTACAATGAGCAGTTCTTC
>NA|TRBV7-3|TRBJ1-6|NA
CASSSTGDRGSPLHF
TGTGCCAGCAGCTCGACAGGCGACCGGGGTTCACCCCTCCACTTT
>NA|TRBV5-1|TRBJ2-5|NA
CASSLGRVQETQYF
TGCGCCAGCAGCTTGGGCAGGGTTCAGGAGACCCAGTACTTC
>NA|TRBV7-3|TRBJ2-5|TRBD1
CASSGDRVGTQYF
TGTGCCAGCAGCGGGGACAGGGTCGGGACCCAGTACTTC
>NA|TRBV4-3|TRBJ1-5|NA
CASSQDLGEYLQHF
TGCGCCAGCAGCCAAGATTTAGGAGAATACCTCCAGCATTTT
>NA|TRBV13|TRBJ2-3|TRBD2
CASSPGLAGNTQYF
TGTGCCAGCAGCCCGGGACTAGCGGGTAATACGCAGTATTTT
>NA|TRBV5-4|TRBJ1-2|TRBD1
CASSLAGQPVYGYTF
TGTGCCAGCAGCTTGGCGGGACAGCCAGTCTATGGCTACACCTTC
>NA|TRBV5-5|TRBJ2-7|TRBD1
CASSLKWGQGAREQYF
TGTGCCAGCAGCTTGAAGTGGGGACAGGGGGCTCGCGAGCAGTACTTC
>NA|TRBV11-2|TRBJ2-7|TRBD2
CASRVTGGVTLEQYF
TGTGCCAGCAGGGTAACGGGAGGGGTAACTTTAGAGCAGTACTTC
>few|TRBV9|TRBJ2-1|TRBD2
CASSIRTSGANNEQFF
TGTGCCAGCAGCATCCGGACTAGCGGGGCTAATAATGAGCAGTTCTTC
>NA|TRBV10-3|TRBJ2-4|NA
CAISTPGLLAKNIQYF
TGTGCCATCAGCACTCCGGGACTTCTAGCCAAAAACATTCAGTACTTC
>NA|TRBV6-6|TRBJ1-1|NA
CASSYTGGQGTEAFF
TGTGCCAGCAGTTACACGGGGGGCCAGGGCACTGAAGCTTTCTTT
>NA|TRBV27|TRBJ2-2|NA
CASSLLGQELFF
TGTGCCAGCAGTTTATTAGGACAGGAGCTGTTTTTT
>once|TRBV7-9|TRBJ1-2|TRBD1
CASSPGTGHYGYTF
TGTGCCAGCAGCCCCGGGACAGGCCACTATGGCTACACCTTC
>NA|TRBV9|TRBJ1-2|TRBD1
CASSVGQGIYGYTF
TGTGCCAGCAGCGTAGGACAGGGGATCTATGGCTACACCTTC
>NA|TRBV18|TRBJ2-4|TRBD2
CASSPLSGGENIQYF
TGTGCCAGCTCACCTCTTAGCGGGGGGGAAAACATTCAGTACTTC
>NA|TRBV28|TRBJ1-1|TRBD1
CASRGPGQGVMNTEAFF
TGTGCCAGCAGAGGGCCGGGACAGGGGGTAATGAACACTGAAGCTTTCTTT
>once|TRBV5-4|TRBJ1-2|NA
CASSLVGQEGYGYTF
TGTGCCAGCAGCTTGGTAGGCCAGGAGGGCTATGGCTACACCTTC
>NA|TRBV28|TRBJ1-2|NA
CASSLGRANYGYTF
TGTGCCAGCAGTTTAGGCAGGGCTAACTATGGCTACACCTTC
>NA|TRBV14|TRBJ2-7|NA
CASSQSPGYEQYF
TGTGCCAGCAGCCAATCCCCGGGGTACGAGCAGTACTTC
>NA|TRBV4-3|TRBJ2-5|NA
CASSQDFGGPGETQYF
TGCGCCAGCAGCCAAGATTTTGGGGGCCCGGGAGAGACCCAGTACTTC
>NA|TRBV6-5|TRBJ1-6|TRBD1
CASLGTAYNSPLHF
TGTGCCAGCTTGGGGACAGCTTATAATTCACCCCTCCACTTT
>NA|TRBV28|TRBJ2-3|NA
CASRRRRRGGQGDTQYF
TGTGCCAGCAGGCGTCGCAGGAGGGGGGGCCAGGGAGATACGCAGTATTTT
>NA|TRBV29-1|TRBJ2-3|TRBD1
CSADRASTDTQYF
TGCAGCGCTGACAGGGCTAGCACAGATACGCAGTATTTT
>NA|TRBV4-1|TRBJ2-6|TRBD2
CASSHGTGTSGDFSGANVLTF
TGCGCCAGCAGCCACGGCACCGGGACTAGCGGGGATTTCTCTGGGGCCAACGTCCTGACTTTC
>NA|TRBV4-3|TRBJ1-2|NA
CASSQDLGRYGYTF
TGCGCCAGCAGCCAAGACCTGGGGCGCTATGGCTACACCTTC
>NA|TRBV6-5|TRBJ1-2|NA
CASSYLGGREVGYTF
TGTGCCAGCAGTTACTTAGGTGGCAGGGAAGTTGGCTACACCTTC
>NA|TRBV11-2|TRBJ2-7|TRBD2
CASSSGTSGGAFREQYF
TGTGCCAGCAGCTCCGGGACTAGCGGGGGGGCTTTTCGCGAGCAGTACTTC
>NA|TRBV7-9|TRBJ2-7|NA
CASSPPLDRLYEQYF
TGTGCCAGCAGCCCCCCCTTGGATAGACTCTACGAGCAGTACTTC
>NA|TRBV28|TRBJ1-2|NA
CASSFTNPGQLTHGYTF
TGTGCCAGCAGTTTTACAAACCCAGGACAGCTTACCCATGGCTACACCTTC
>NA|TRBV7-8|TRBJ1-2|NA
CASSQSQGYNYGYTF
TGTGCCAGCAGCCAATCACAGGGATACAACTATGGCTACACCTTC
>NA|TRBV11-2|TRBJ2-2|NA
CASSEQHTGELFF
TGTGCCAGCAGCGAACAGCACACCGGGGAGCTGTTTTTT
>NA|TRBV5-1|TRBJ2-1|TRBD2
CASSSGLGAYNEQFF
TGCGCCAGCAGCTCGGGACTAGGGGCCTACAATGAGCAGTTCTTC
>NA|TRBV2|TRBJ2-2|NA
CASSASPGANTGELFF
TGTGCCAGCAGTGCATCACCGGGGGCGAACACCGGGGAGCTGTTTTTT
>NA|TRBV19|TRBJ2-2|NA
CASSNRWVDSPNTGELFF
TGTGCCAGTAGTAATAGATGGGTAGACTCCCCGAACACCGGGGAGCTGTTTTTT
>NA|TRBV7-9|TRBJ2-1|NA
CASSFFLVGSYNEQFF
TGTGCCAGCAGCTTTTTCCTAGTTGGCTCCTACAATGAGCAGTTCTTC
>few|TRBV29-1|TRBJ2-2|TRBD2
CSVGLAGTGELFF
TGCAGCGTCGGACTAGCGGGGACCGGGGAGCTGTTTTTT
>NA|TRBV7-6|TRBJ2-1|TRBD2
CASSSLAGVNEQFF
TGTGCCAGCAGCTCCTTAGCGGGGGTGAATGAGCAGTTCTTC
>NA|TRBV5-1|TRBJ1-3|TRBD1
CASGGGQGTGNTIYF
TGCGCCAGTGGTGGTGGACAGGGAACCGGAAACACCATATATTTT
>NA|TRBV29-1|TRBJ2-1|TRBD2
CSVERGGLAGGPGLNEQFF
TGCAGCGTTGAGAGGGGCGGACTAGCGGGGGGGCCAGGTTTGAATGAGCAGTTCTTC
>NA|TRBV11-2|TRBJ2-7|NA
CASSLTSQGIYEQYF
TGTGCCAGCAGCCTGACGTCTCAGGGAATTTACGAGCAGTACTTC
>NA|TRBV11-2|TRBJ2-2|NA
CASSLEKRGSFGANTGELFF
TGTGCCAGCAGCTTAGAAAAACGGGGGAGCTTCGGCGCGAACACCGGGGAGCTGTTTTTT
>once|TRBV4-1|TRBJ2-5|NA
CASSQVVGSGTQYF
TGCGCCAGCAGCCAAGTGGTCGGATCGGGGACCCAGTACTTC
>NA|TRBV4-1|TRBJ1-4|TRBD1
CASSQTGQTGYEKLFF
TGCGCCAGCAGCCAAACGGGACAGACTGGGTATGAAAAACTGTTTTTT
>NA|TRBV6-1|TRBJ2-1|TRBD1
CASRTGGGNEQFF
TGTGCCAGCCGGACAGGGGGAGGGAATGAGCAGTTCTTC
>NA|TRBV5-1|TRBJ1-1|TRBD1
CASSLESPRGTEAFF
TGCGCCAGCAGCCTGGAATCGCCCAGGGGGACTGAAGCTTTCTTT
>once|TRBV27|TRBJ1-4|NA
CASSLEVEHVEKLFF
TGTGCCAGCAGTTTGGAAGTGGAGCATGTGGAAAAACTGTTTTTT
>NA|TRBV7-9|TRBJ1-3|TRBD1
CASRSDRGGNTIYF
TGTGCCAGCAGATCGGACAGGGGGGGAAACACCATATATTTT
>NA|TRBV19|TRBJ1-1|NA
CASSPYMAGAFF
TGTGCCAGTAGTCCATACATGGCGGGAGCTTTCTTT
>NA|TRBV7-2|TRBJ2-5|TRBD2
CASEPLLGTSGAPQETQYF
TGTGCCAGCGAGCCCCTTCTAGGGACTAGCGGGGCCCCTCAAGAGACCCAGTACTTC
>NA|TRBV7-9|TRBJ1-6|NA
CASRGGNSPLHF
TGTGCCAGCAGGGGGGGGAATTCACCCCTCCACTTT
>few|TRBV7-9|TRBJ2-7|TRBD1
CASSWSDRAYEQYF
TGTGCCAGCAGCTGGTCGGACAGGGCCTACGAGCAGTACTTC